Here is one TCR beta chain with its context. Its antigen is not identified. The record originates from a study of radiotherapy plus CTLA-4 blockade in lung cancer. Trimming cost V 6 bases and J 1 base, with 12 bases left between them. CDR3 length equals 14 residues. Germline V gene sequence: CDR1 LNHNV, CDR2 YYDKDF (reference sequence). The assay was immunoSEQ multiplex PCR, and TCRdb's table has in-frame clones only and misses some. The table shows around 32,000 clones, with roughly four fifths occurring only once. The study, taken as a whole, reports: Interferon-beta, together with early blood T cell clone dynamics, reportedly best predicted response.

V is TRBV15 and J is TRBJ1-1; D is ambiguous. Material: peripheral blood, obtained from a patient treated with radiotherapy plus ipilimumab. The source is a human donor with non-small cell lung cancer that progressed on radiotherapy plus ipilimumab. The CDR3 is CATSPPEGNTEAFF. The DNA for the CDR3 is TGTGCCACCAGTCCCCCGGAGGGGAACACTGAAGCTTTCTTT.